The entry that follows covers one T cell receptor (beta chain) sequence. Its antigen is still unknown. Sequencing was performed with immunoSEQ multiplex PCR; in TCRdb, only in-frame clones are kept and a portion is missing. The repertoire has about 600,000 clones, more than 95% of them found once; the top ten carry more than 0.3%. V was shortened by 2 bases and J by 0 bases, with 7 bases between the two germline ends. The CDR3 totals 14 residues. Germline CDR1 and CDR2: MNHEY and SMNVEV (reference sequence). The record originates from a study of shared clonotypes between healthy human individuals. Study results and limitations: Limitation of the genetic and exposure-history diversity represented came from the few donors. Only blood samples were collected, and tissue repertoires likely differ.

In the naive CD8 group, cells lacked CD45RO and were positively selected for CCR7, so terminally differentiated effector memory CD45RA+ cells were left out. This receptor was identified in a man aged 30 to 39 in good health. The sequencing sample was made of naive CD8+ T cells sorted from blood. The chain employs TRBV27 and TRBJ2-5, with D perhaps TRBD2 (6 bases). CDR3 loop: CASSLLAYQETQYF. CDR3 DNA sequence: TGTGCCAGCAGTTTACTAGCGTACCAAGAGACCCAGTACTTC.